The subject of this entry is one T cell receptor (beta chain). Its target antigen remains unknown. The input lacks base qualities; no much larger clone sits a single base away. The trim is 6 bases for V and 5 bases for J, with a gap of 12 bases between the germline ends. As encoded in the germline V gene, CDR1 is SGHRS while CDR2 is YFSETQ. The CDR3, cysteine through phenylalanine, is 13 amino acids long. The CDR3 DNA has 39 bases and is translated from base 1. Using the deep immunoSEQ assay, TCR CDR3 regions were amplified from genomic DNA by multiplex PCR. Extracted genomic DNA from each cell subset was distributed evenly across all wells of several immunoSEQ 96-well plates, and each plate was treated as a replicate. For sorted subsets, each replicate PCR was loaded with 200 ng genomic DNA, equivalent to roughly 30,000 T cell genomes. Purified libraries were measured with a Qubit 3.0 fluorometer, size-checked on a Bioanalyzer 2100, and measured again with the KAPA Library Quantification kit. Each immunoSEQ 96-well plate was sequenced on its own single-read 150-cycle Illumina NextSeq 550 flow cell. Per the source publication's procedure: The immunoSEQ output contained only junctional sequences without quality scores, so filtering could not match that applied to full-length reads. To assign V/J genes and CDR3, sequences were annotated using PyIR, a Python wrapper for IgBLAST v1.9, with IMGT germline references. Reads were removed for weak V/J assignments (E-value above 1e-6), missing CDR3, stop codons, out-of-frame junctions, or ambiguous translated residues. V3J clonotypes were defined as sequences sharing an identical inferred V gene, J gene, and CDR3 amino acid sequence. Percentage overlap between repertoires was calculated by dividing the number of shared unique clonotypes by the size of the smaller repertoire. RTK rarefaction, the Chao1 estimator, and Recon v2.1 estimates of unobserved clonotypes were used to assess repertoire richness. For all TCRbeta clonotypes obtained by the gDNA method from a few donors, generation probabilities were computed with OLGA. Held by TCRdb, this immuneACCESS table contains in-frame sequences only and omits some clones. Under half of the omission traces to an unresolved V gene where checked; the cause of the rest is unknown. V and J calls and clone size are those listed in that table; D and trimming were worked out from the DNA. The sample table records fewer than 3 million clones; around 93% of these occur just once. The biggest ten clones account for around 0.35% of the sample.

This sample was taken from a study of shared clonotypes between healthy human individuals (dated by TCRdb to the early 2020s). Study-level background: The cohort comprised a couple of women and a few men aged 18 to 49 years. For each donor, CD4 naive and CD4 memory were each run on three plates, CD8 naive on two plates, and CD8 memory on one plate. Per donor, leukapheresis produced somewhere between about 0.8 and 9 billion PBMCs. Different laboratories and diverse techniques were used to prepare libraries and sequence TCR repertoires, to increase sequencing depth and limit assay-specific biases. To estimate repertoire size and how much clonotype sharing occurs between individuals, the study deeply sequenced the blood TCR repertoires of five healthy adults.

What the study reported, not specific to this receptor: Larger estimated clonotype richness was generally found for naive subsets than for memory subsets. Across a handful of donors, roughly 5.1% of naive CD4, roughly 3.8% of naive CD8, around 2.5% of memory CD4, and approximately 0.4% of memory CD8 clonotypes were shared. Because the study included a small number of donors, the genetic and exposure-history diversity represented was limited. Only blood was sampled, and tissue TCR repertoires likely differ from those in blood. Pairwise subsampling led to the expectation that sequencing depth would affect the degree of clonotype sharing among donors. Rarefaction of sorted-subset datasets indicated incomplete sequencing despite the large sequencing depth. Clonotypes shared by all four sorted-subset donors showed higher generation probabilities than non-shared clonotypes.

Healthy HIV-negative adults with no recently reported acute infections or vaccinations were included as donors. Every donor was a Caucasian adult residing in Nashville, Tennessee, USA. Magnetic negative selection was used to enrich CD4+ T cells, after which naive cells were positively selected on CD45RA and the negative fraction became the memory subset. Blood was collected by leukapheresis, and PBMCs were isolated by Ficoll-Histopaque density gradient centrifugation and then cryopreserved in liquid nitrogen vapor phase. Analytical flow cytometry was used to check the purity and quantity of each magnetically sorted T cell population. Genomic DNA was isolated from each sorted fraction and quantified by UV absorbance on a Nanodrop 2000c.

The sequence was collected from a man in his late teens or twenties in good health. Some clones in this sample may be carry-over from other donors' samples. Sequenced input: naive CD4+ T cells from PBMCs. What this sample's cell subset or site label stands for: CD45RA+ positively selected. The V and J segments used are TRBV5-1 and TRBJ2-1; TRBD2 is a possible D gene, resting on 5 matching bases. CDR3 reads: CASKGLVDNEQFF. Read as DNA, the sequence is TGCGCCAGCAAAGGACTGGTAGACAATGAGCAGTTCTTC. Beyond the CDR3, the reference TRBV5-1 and TRBJ2-1 genes provide the residues; the full variable domain reads: KAGVTQTPRYLIKTRGQQVTLSCSPISGHRSVSWYQQTPGQGLQFLFEYFSETQRNKGNFPGRFSGRQFSNSRSEMNVSTLELGDSALYLCASKGLVDNEQFFGPGTRLTVL.